This T cell receptor beta chain was sequenced in a study of T cell repertoires in cytomegalovirus infection. With regard to this clonotype: Its antigen is not known.

TCRdb re-derived calls from the reads in MiXCR, one entry per CDR3 protein. The sample has about 830,000 distinct CDR3 sequences; about 31% are singletons. CDR1 is MNHEY and CDR2 is SMNVEV in the germline V gene (reference sequence). Trimming removed 8 bases from V and 2 bases from J, with 20 bases in between. CDR3 length: 16 residues. The chain links TRBV27 to TRBJ2-3; D is uncertain. The receptor was derived from a human donor in good health (CMV status not recorded). Some clones in this sample may be carry-over from other donors' samples. Sequenced here: cultured CD8+ T cells from PBMCs, sampled from culture after CMV antigen stimulation. CDR3 DNA: TGTGCCAGCGGTTGGCTGACTGGGTTTTACACAGATACGCAGTATTTT. Protein sequence: CASGWLTGFYTDTQYF.